These 14 T cell receptor beta chains came from one sample sequenced in a study of T cell responses to AZD1222 COVID-19 vaccine. Clones were read by immunoSEQ multiplex PCR, and TCRdb kept only the in-frame ones, dropping some. The sample has 70,000 to 85,000 clones, 70% to 85% seen once. Source: peripheral blood, taken on day 0 of AZD1222 vaccination. These receptors all stem from an adult in good health.

This clone has a handful of counts. The V call is TRBV6-5, the J call TRBJ2-7; D is perhaps TRBD1 (6 bases). Germline V lookup: CDR1 MNHEY, CDR2 SVGAGI. This CDR3 has 13 residues. The V gene lost 5 bases and the J gene lost 5 bases, with 13 bases spanning the gap. As DNA, the CDR3 is TGTGCCAGCAGTAACCAGGGGATTAACGAGCAGTACTTC. Protein sequence: CASSNQGINEQYF.

The V call is TRBV5-8, the J call TRBJ2-1; no clear D gene. The CDR3 consists of 12 residues. V was clipped by 0 bases and J by 12 bases, with 10 bases between them. CDR1 is SGHTS and CDR2 is YDEGEE in the germline V gene. This CDR3 reads CASSLVRRGQFF. As DNA, the CDR3 is TGTGCCAGCAGCTTGGTCAGGAGAGGGCAGTTCTTC.

The rearrangement joins TRBV7-8 to TRBJ1-2; D uncertain. This CDR3 is built from 12 residues. Trimming left V 5 bases short and J 8 bases short, with 12 bases between. Germline-derived CDR1 and CDR2 are SGHVS and FQNEAQ. DNA for the CDR3: TGTGCCAGCAGCCCCGGCCTCCTAGGCTACACCTTC. It is translated as CASSPGLLGYTF.

V usage is TRBV7-2 and J usage is TRBJ2-1; perhaps TRBD1 as D (5 bases). V was clipped by 0 bases and J by 4 bases, with 7 bases between them. The CDR3 loop spans 14 amino acids. CDR1 is SGHTA, CDR2 FQGNSA, per germline. This CDR3 is CASSLADRYNEQFF. Written as DNA, the CDR3 is TGTGCCAGCAGCTTAGCTGACAGATACAATGAGCAGTTCTTC.

This clone was seen a few times. The rearrangement links TRBV6-2 or TRBV6-3 to TRBJ1-1, with D possibly being TRBD1 (5 bases). This CDR3 contains 15 residues. The ends were cut back, 2 bases at V and 5 bases at J, with 15 bases in the middle. The germline V gene has CDR1 MNHEY and CDR2 SVGEGT. The CDR3 sequence: CASSYQEGRGTEAFF. The DNA for the CDR3 is TGTGCCAGCAGTTACCAAGAGGGGCGAGGGACTGAAGCTTTCTTT.

V and J are TRBV5-1 and TRBJ2-5; D is possibly TRBD2 (6 bases). The CDR3 covers 15 residues. Germline loops: CDR1 SGHRS, CDR2 YFSETQ. V gave up 0 bases and J gave up 4 bases, with 13 bases separating them. In DNA form, the CDR3 reads TGCGCCAGCAGCTTGGCGCTGGAGGGGCGAGAGACCCAGTACTTC. This codes for CASSLALEGRETQYF.

This rearrangement joins TRBV7-2 to TRBJ2-1; 10 bases are shared with TRBD2. The CDR3 totals 15 residues. Trimming cost V 7 bases and J 2 bases; bases outside gene matches: 5. Germline V lookup: CDR1 SGHTA, CDR2 FQGNSA. DNA of the CDR3: TGTGCCAGCACCCGCGGGACTAGCGCCTACAATGAGCAGTTCTTC. Translated: CASTRGTSAYNEQFF.

V usage is TRBV18 and J usage is TRBJ1-3, with 7 bases aligning to TRBD1. The germline V gene has CDR1 KGHSH and CDR2 LQKENI. The CDR3 consists of 14 residues. J was trimmed by 2 bases and V by 5 bases; bases with no gene match: 3. CDR3 region: CASSEQGTGNTIYF. Written as DNA, the CDR3 is TGTGCCAGCTCAGAACAGGGGACTGGAAACACCATATATTTT. Full variable domain (outside the CDR3, taken from reference TRBV18 and TRBJ1-3): NAGVMQNPRHLVRRRGQEARLRCSPMKGHSHVYWYRQLPEEGLKFMVYLQKENIIDESGMPKERFSAEFPKEGPSILRIQQVVRGDSAAYFCASSEQGTGNTIYFGEGSWLTVV.

This chain connects TRBV7-9 to TRBJ2-3, with 8 positions matching TRBD1. The CDR3 sequence is 15 residues long. V was clipped by 5 bases and J by 2 bases; unmatched bases: 6. Germline CDR1 reads SEHNR; CDR2 reads FQNEAQ (reference sequence). CDR3 DNA sequence: TGTGCCAGCAGCCCCAGACAGGGGCCCACAGATACGCAGTATTTT. The encoded protein is CASSPRQGPTDTQYF.

The rearrangement links TRBV12-3 or TRBV12-4 to TRBJ1-6; D not certain. The V and J ends lost 3 bases and 9 bases respectively, with 6 bases between them. CDR3 size: 12 residues. CDR3 sequence reads: CASSFEGSPLHF. The CDR3 nucleotides are TGTGCCAGCAGTTTCGAGGGTTCACCCCTCCACTTT.

The V and J genes are TRBV2 and TRBJ2-2, with 13 bases aligning to TRBD2. Germline V gene lookup returns CDR1 SNHLY and CDR2 FYNNEI. The CDR3 totals 18 residues. V lost 10 bases to trimming and J lost 5 bases; unmatched junction nucleotides: 16. In DNA form, the CDR3 reads TGTGCCATACCATCCCCCGGACTAGCGGGAGTCTGGACCGGGGAGCTGTTTTTT. It codes for CAIPSPGLAGVWTGELFF.

The chain employs TRBV5-1 and TRBJ2-5; D is possibly TRBD1 (6 bases). This CDR3 has 16 amino acids. With 0 bases removed from V and 5 bases from J, the gap between germline ends came to 17 bases. The germline gives CDR1 SGHRS, CDR2 YFSETQ. DNA of the CDR3: TGCGCCAGCAGCTTGGAGGGCAGGGGCGCGGAGGAGACCCAGTACTTC. This encodes CASSLEGRGAEETQYF. Complete variable domain (other parts from reference TRBV5-1 and TRBJ2-5): KAGVTQTPRYLIKTRGQQVTLSCSPISGHRSVSWYQQTPGQGLQFLFEYFSETQRNKGNFPGRFSGRQFSNSRSEMNVSTLELGDSALYLCASSLEGRGAEETQYFGPGTRLLVL.

This chain joins TRBV5-1 and TRBJ2-6; D ambiguous. V lost 0 bases to trimming and J lost 0 bases, with 4 bases between them. From germline, CDR1 is SGHRS and CDR2 YFSETQ. The CDR3 length is 15 residues. The CDR3 region is CASSLGNSGANVLTF. CDR3 in DNA: TGCGCCAGCAGCTTGGGTAACTCTGGGGCCAACGTCCTGACTTTC.

V and J are TRBV7-3 and TRBJ2-1, with 8 bases that match TRBD1. CDR3 length equals 12 residues. Germline V CDR1 and CDR2: SGHTA, FQGTGA. Unmatched junction bases numbered 2, after V lost 6 bases and J lost 7 bases. The CDR3 spells CASSTGGNEQFF. CDR3 bases: TGTGCCAGCAGTACAGGGGGGAATGAGCAGTTCTTC.